This TCR beta chain was identified in a study of tumor-infiltrating lymphocytes in primary liver carcinoma. Germline V gives CDR1 MNHEY, CDR2 SVGAGI. CDR3 length: 15 residues. Trimming shortened V by 0 bases and J by 2 bases, and 5 bases separated the two germline ends. Blood RNA was derived from unsorted whole blood, and germline DNA was extracted too. TCR beta cDNA came from roughly 0.45 ug total RNA, primed with a constant-region primer. Libraries covering TCR beta were generated through three nested multiplex PCR rounds (using a slightly modified ARM-PCR). The first two PCR rounds, roughly 10 cycles each, used TRBV1-TRBV30 forward primers and a C-beta reverse primer. TCRdb itself ran the multiplex PCR reads through MiXCR, one entry per CDR3 protein. Counted here are fewer than 350,000 distinct CDR3 sequences, roughly two thirds occurring once; the ten biggest clones make up roughly 10%.

The TCR comes from a man aged 35 to 55 with primary liver carcinoma and hepatitis B virus infection. The sample taken for sequencing was peripheral blood. J is TRBJ2-6 and V is TRBV6-5; the D is unclear. The CDR3 region has the DNA TGTGCCAGCAGTTACTCGCAACCTGGGGCCAACGTCCTGACTTTC. It specifies CASSYSQPGANVLTF.